This T cell receptor beta chain is from a study of identifying expanded T cells in peripheral blood. Measured with immunoSEQ multiplex PCR; TCRdb has only the in-frame clones, and not every one. The data contain approximately 92,000 clones, about 88% of them singletons. V dropped 7 bases and J dropped 0 bases, with 7 bases sitting between them. This CDR3 has 13 amino acids. CDR1 LNHNV and CDR2 YYDKDF come from the germline V gene (reference sequence). This chain joins TRBV15 and TRBJ2-1; D is undetermined. The source of this sequence is a person aged 18-69 years in good health. Sequencing was carried out using blood. CDR3 nucleotides: TGTGCCACCACGGCGGACTCCTACAATGAGCAGTTCTTC. This codes for CATTADSYNEQFF.